This TCR beta chain was found in a study of cytotoxic CD8 clonotypes in ibrutinib-treated CLL. Study in general: Complete response was seen in 2 patients and partial in approximately 24; around twelve progressed and approximately 14 stayed remitted after a median 68 months.

Profiling relied on immunoSEQ multiplex PCR, and the TCRdb table lists in-frame clones only, not all of them. Seen here are roughly 28,000 clones, around 85% observed once, and the top ten hold 7.5% to 9.5%. The V gene's germline CDR1 is KGHSH and CDR2 LQKENI. Trimming left V 6 bases short and J 4 bases short, with 18 bases between. This CDR3 comprises 15 residues. The V gene is TRBV18, the J gene TRBJ1-2, with D unclear. The source was PBMCs, collected after 24 months of ibrutinib treatment. The source of this sequence is a human donor with chronic lymphocytic leukemia. CDR3 nucleotide sequence: TGTGCCAGCTCCCCGCCCGAGGTGAAGGGCTATGGCTACACCTTC. Its translation is CASSPPEVKGYGYTF.